The rows below give T cell receptor beta chains drawn from one sample of a study of OX40 agonist ivuxolimab in advanced cancers. The repertoire was sequenced with immunoSEQ multiplex PCR; TCRdb's copy has only in-frame clones and lacks some. Of tens of thousands of clones in the sample, 80% to 90% are singletons; the top ten hold approximately 0.76%. The sample in question was CD4+ or CD8+ T cells sorted from blood, obtained in a trial of the OX40 agonist ivuxolimab. The receptors originated from an adult with an advanced solid tumor such as melanoma, head and neck, liver or kidney cancer. Both conserved end residues are part of each CDR3. The D gene is left open where the match is weak. Clone size is not always given. Where it is, it says once, few, many or a class for expanded clones.

cdr3_length: 15; j_call: TRBJ2-2; d_call: TRBD1; clone_size: NA; v_call: TRBV5-4; cdr3_nt: TGTGCCAGCAGCACAGGACAGGGGTACACCGGGGAGCTGTTTTTT; cdr3_aa: CASSTGQGYTGELFF
cdr3_length: 19; j_call: TRBJ2-2; d_call: NA; clone_size: NA; v_call: TRBV7-9; cdr3_nt: TGTGCCAGCAGCTTAGATTCGGGGGAGGCAAAGTCAAACACCGGGGAGCTGTTTTTT; cdr3_aa: CASSLDSGEAKSNTGELFF
cdr3_length: 10; j_call: TRBJ2-5; d_call: NA; clone_size: NA; v_call: TRBV5-6; cdr3_nt: TGTGCCAGCGGACAAGAGACCCAGTACTTC; cdr3_aa: CASGQETQYF
cdr3_length: 13; j_call: TRBJ1-4; d_call: NA; clone_size: NA; v_call: TRBV28; cdr3_nt: TGTGCCACCCACGGGGCTAATAATGAAAAACTGTTTTTT; cdr3_aa: CATHGANNEKLFF
cdr3_length: 16; j_call: TRBJ2-1; d_call: TRBD2; clone_size: NA; v_call: TRBV5-4; cdr3_nt: TGTGCCAGCATGGCAGCGGGAGGATCCCCCTACAATGAGCAGTTCTTC; cdr3_aa: CASMAAGGSPYNEQFF
cdr3_length: 15; j_call: TRBJ2-7; d_call: TRBD2; clone_size: few; v_call: TRBV19; cdr3_nt: TGTGCCAGTACCTTCAAGGCGGGGGGGAACTACGAGCAGTACTTC; cdr3_aa: CASTFKAGGNYEQYF
cdr3_length: 16; j_call: TRBJ2-1; d_call: NA; clone_size: NA; v_call: TRBV5-1; cdr3_nt: TGCGCCAGCAGCTTCTATGGCGGGGATCCCTACAATGAGCAGTTCTTC; cdr3_aa: CASSFYGGDPYNEQFF
cdr3_length: 15; j_call: TRBJ1-1; d_call: TRBD1; clone_size: few; v_call: TRBV19; cdr3_nt: TGTGCCAGTAGTACTGGACAGGGGGGGAGGACTGAAGCTTTCTTT; cdr3_aa: CASSTGQGGRTEAFF
cdr3_length: 18; j_call: TRBJ1-5; d_call: TRBD1; clone_size: NA; v_call: TRBV23-1; cdr3_nt: TGCGCCAGCAGTCAATCTGGGATCGGGACAGGGGTTGGTCAGCCCCAGCATTTT; cdr3_aa: CASSQSGIGTGVGQPQHF
cdr3_length: 15; j_call: TRBJ2-1; d_call: TRBD2; clone_size: NA; v_call: TRBV5-1; cdr3_nt: TGCGCCAGCAGCTTGGTTCTAGCGGGATACAATGAGCAGTTCTTC; cdr3_aa: CASSLVLAGYNEQFF
cdr3_length: 12; j_call: TRBJ2-5; d_call: TRBD2; clone_size: NA; v_call: TRBV29-1; cdr3_nt: TGCAGCATCGGACTAGCGGAAGAGACCCAGTACTTC; cdr3_aa: CSIGLAEETQYF
cdr3_length: 13; j_call: TRBJ1-3; d_call: NA; clone_size: NA; v_call: TRBV7-9; cdr3_nt: TGTGCCAGCAGCTTAGAATCGAGGGACACCATATATTTT; cdr3_aa: CASSLESRDTIYF
cdr3_length: 12; j_call: TRBJ2-7; d_call: NA; clone_size: NA; v_call: TRBV30; cdr3_nt: TGTGCCTGGGGGGGGTTCACCTACGAGCAGTACTTC; cdr3_aa: CAWGGFTYEQYF
cdr3_length: 15; j_call: TRBJ1-1; d_call: NA; clone_size: once; v_call: TRBV28; cdr3_nt: TGTGCCAGCAGTTTACTAGGGATCGGGAACACTGAAGCTTTCTTT; cdr3_aa: CASSLLGIGNTEAFF
cdr3_length: 13; j_call: TRBJ1-1; d_call: TRBD1; clone_size: NA; v_call: TRBV19; cdr3_nt: TGTGCCAGTAGGGACAGGGTGAACACTGAAGCTTTCTTT; cdr3_aa: CASRDRVNTEAFF
cdr3_length: 16; j_call: TRBJ1-1; d_call: TRBD1; clone_size: NA; v_call: TRBV5-1; cdr3_nt: TGCGCCAGCAGCTTAGCCCGGACAGGGGGAGGCACTGAAGCTTTCTTT; cdr3_aa: CASSLARTGGGTEAFF
cdr3_length: 14; j_call: TRBJ2-6; d_call: NA; clone_size: NA; v_call: TRBV6-5; cdr3_nt: TGTGCCAGCACGCGAAACTCTGGGGCCAACGTCCTGACTTTC; cdr3_aa: CASTRNSGANVLTF
cdr3_length: 14; j_call: TRBJ2-3; d_call: TRBD2; clone_size: NA; v_call: TRBV7-8; cdr3_nt: TGTGCCAGCACCCTCCGACTAGCGATGGATACGCAGTATTTT; cdr3_aa: CASTLRLAMDTQYF
cdr3_length: 17; j_call: TRBJ2-1; d_call: TRBD1; clone_size: NA; v_call: TRBV28; cdr3_nt: TGTGCCAGCAGTCCCGGACAGGGTATGGGCTCCTACAATGAGCAGTTCTTC; cdr3_aa: CASSPGQGMGSYNEQFF
cdr3_length: 16; j_call: TRBJ1-4; d_call: NA; clone_size: NA; v_call: TRBV7-2; cdr3_nt: TGTGCCAGCAGCTTAGGCTACAGGGCAACTAATGAAAAACTGTTTTTT; cdr3_aa: CASSLGYRATNEKLFF
cdr3_length: 13; j_call: TRBJ2-3; d_call: NA; clone_size: NA; v_call: TRBV29-1; cdr3_nt: TGCAGCGTTGGAGGGGGTTTGGGCGATACGCAGTATTTT; cdr3_aa: CSVGGGLGDTQYF
cdr3_length: 15; j_call: TRBJ1-3; d_call: TRBD1; clone_size: NA; v_call: TRBV2; cdr3_nt: TGTGCCAGCAACGACGGGACAGGGTCCGGAAACACCATATATTTT; cdr3_aa: CASNDGTGSGNTIYF
cdr3_length: 14; j_call: TRBJ2-5; d_call: TRBD2; clone_size: NA; v_call: TRBV28; cdr3_nt: TGTGCCAGCTTAGGACTAGCCGTCAAAGAGACCCAGTACTTC; cdr3_aa: CASLGLAVKETQYF
cdr3_length: 18; j_call: TRBJ2-5; d_call: TRBD2; clone_size: NA; v_call: TRBV7-2; cdr3_nt: TGTGCCAGCAGCTCCCGTCGGACTAGCGGAGGGGACCAAGAGACCCAGTACTTC; cdr3_aa: CASSSRRTSGGDQETQYF
cdr3_length: 11; j_call: TRBJ2-5; d_call: TRBD2; clone_size: once; v_call: TRBV28; cdr3_nt: TGTGCCGGGGGGAGGGTGGAGACCCAGTACTTC; cdr3_aa: CAGGRVETQYF
cdr3_length: 11; j_call: TRBJ2-1; d_call: NA; clone_size: NA; v_call: TRBV20-1; cdr3_nt: TGCCGGACAAGTGGAACCAATGAGCAGTTCTTC; cdr3_aa: CRTSGTNEQFF
cdr3_length: 16; j_call: TRBJ1-2; d_call: NA; clone_size: NA; v_call: TRBV27; cdr3_nt: TGTGCCAGCAGTTTATCCCCCGGCGGTACTAACTATGGCTACACCTTC; cdr3_aa: CASSLSPGGTNYGYTF
cdr3_length: 15; j_call: TRBJ2-1; d_call: NA; clone_size: NA; v_call: TRBV7-2; cdr3_nt: TGTGCCAGCAGCTTATGGGGGAGCTCCTACAATGAGCAGTTCTTC; cdr3_aa: CASSLWGSSYNEQFF
cdr3_length: 11; j_call: TRBJ2-1; d_call: NA; clone_size: NA; v_call: TRBV9; cdr3_nt: TGTGCCAGCAGCGCGGAGCTTGAGCAGTTCTTC; cdr3_aa: CASSAELEQFF